The present entry profiles one T cell receptor beta chain with its context. Profiled with immunoSEQ multiplex PCR; TCRdb holds only in-frame clones, not every one. Here the sample spans 50,000 to 65,000 clones, approximately 91% being singletons. The entry originates in a study of T cell changes during pregnancy in multiple sclerosis. CDR1 is MGHRA, CDR2 YSYEKL, per germline. CDR3 size: 14 residues. Between the trimmed V and J ends, which lost 0 bases and 4 bases, there was a span of 9 bases. The TCR sequence derives from a female donor with multiple sclerosis, enrolled in a pregnancy study. The sample here was peripheral blood, taken in the first trimester of pregnancy. This chain joins TRBV4-1 and TRBJ1-2, with D maybe TRBD1 (5 bases). The CDR3 sequence is CASSQEDSSYGYTF. CDR3 nucleotide sequence: TGCGCCAGCAGCCAAGAAGACAGCAGCTATGGCTACACCTTC.